The clone carrying this T cell receptor beta chain was seen more than once but under ten times. Its antigen remains unknown. TCRdb independently ran MiXCR on the 5' RACE reads; one entry per CDR3 protein. Of 100,000 to 150,000 distinct CDR3 sequences in the sample, approximately 17% were seen once. Germline V gene lookup returns CDR1 LGHNA and CDR2 YNFKEQ. The CDR3 contains 14 residues. The V end was cut by 4 bases, the J end by 6 bases, with 10 bases between. This sample stems from a study of T-cell memory formation after mild COVID-19. Overall study results and limits: Pre-infection memory carried some responding clones, suggesting that cross-reactive memory joined. Clones that contracted clustered mainly in CM and EM if CD4+ and in EMRA if CD8+. Clones contracting across day 15 to 85 had a balanced CD4/CD8 profile; later expanding clones leaned CD4+.

The TCR originated in a man aged 18 to 30 who had mild COVID-19 (a few samples of this study predate the infection). Cell type and time point are not known. Sequenced: PBMCs or a T cell subset sorted from them (not recorded which). The rearrangement joins TRBV4-2 to TRBJ1-6, with a possible D match to TRBD1 (5 bases). CDR3 DNA sequence: TGTGCCAGCAGCCCCCTCGACAGTAATTCACCCCTCCACTTT. Translation: CASSPLDSNSPLHF.